Listed here is a single T cell receptor beta chain. Assay: immunoSEQ multiplex PCR; the TCRdb copy retains only in-frame clones and omits some. The repertoire holds approximately 85,000 clones, 92% seen once, with 0.25% to 0.3% in the top ten. The data originate from a study of technical replicates of blood from a handful of donors. Trimming at V came to 6 bases and at J to 4 bases, leaving 15 bases not matched to a gene. CDR3 length: 16 residues. Germline V gives CDR1 MDHEN, CDR2 SYDVKM. The clonotype originates from a human donor in good health. J is TRBJ2-7 and V is TRBV28, with TRBD2 matching over 7 bases. Material: T cells isolated from PBMCs. This CDR3 reads CASSPTYGGSGYEQYF. The CDR3 DNA reads TGTGCCAGCAGCCCCACCTACGGGGGGTCTGGGTACGAGCAGTACTTC.